One sample yielded the 18 T cell receptor beta chains listed below, sequenced in a study of blood T cell repertoires in COVID-19. Libraries were prepared by immunoSEQ multiplex PCR; TCRdb keeps only in-frame clonotypes and omits some of them. The sample yields a few hundred thousand clones, around 84% seen once. Sequenced: peripheral blood. The receptors were sampled from a human donor in a cohort sampled during active COVID-19.

The CDR3 nucleotides read TGTGCCAGCAGCTTAGGCCGGACAGGAGTTAGTTATGGCTACACCTTC. Residues: CASSLGRTGVSYGYTF. V is TRBV13 and J is TRBJ1-2; 7 bases fit TRBD1. The CDR3 runs to 16 residues. Losses at the gene ends were 0 bases for V and 5 bases for J; bases not matched to a gene: 9. The germline gives CDR1 PRHDT, CDR2 FYEKMQ (reference sequence).

The chain employs TRBV30 and TRBJ1-3; possible D gene TRBD1, 5 bases. Germline loops: CDR1 GTSNPN, CDR2 SVGIG (reference sequence). V was pared by 0 bases and J by 2 bases, with 14 bases between. The CDR3 length is 16 residues. The CDR3 spells CAWSVDRYSTGNTIYF. DNA for the CDR3: TGTGCCTGGAGTGTAGACAGATACAGTACTGGAAACACCATATATTTT.

The CDR3: CASSSTRTSHEQFF. CDR3 nucleotide sequence: TGTGCCAGCAGCTCCACAAGGACTAGTCATGAGCAGTTCTTC. The chain links TRBV7-3 to TRBJ2-1; 7 bases match TRBD2. The V gene end was trimmed by 4 bases and the J gene end by 8 bases; junction bases not matched to a gene: 8. The CDR3 is 14 amino acids. CDR1 and CDR2 (germline): SGHTA, FQGTGA.

This clone was seen just once. The chain combines TRBV28 with TRBJ1-1, with D unclear. Germline values: CDR1 MDHEN, CDR2 SYDVKM. The CDR3 sequence is 11 residues long. V lost 2 bases and J lost 6, with 4 bases in between. CDR3 in amino acids: CASSLGPEAFF. The DNA for the CDR3 is TGTGCCAGCAGTTTAGGCCCTGAAGCTTTCTTT.

In DNA form, the CDR3 reads TGTGCCAGTAGCCCCCGGCCGGACAGGAGGTACTCCTACGAGCAGTACTTC. It yields the protein CASSPRPDRRYSYEQYF. This chain joins TRBV19 and TRBJ2-7; 7 bases are a match to TRBD1. V was pared by 6 bases and J by 0 bases, with 14 bases of the junction left unmatched. This CDR3 has 17 residues. Germline V gives CDR1 LNHDA, CDR2 SQIVND (reference sequence).

This sequence joins TRBV29-1 and TRBJ2-5; TRBD2 aligns across 8 bases. The germline gives CDR1 SQVTM, CDR2 ANQGSEA. CDR3 length: 15 residues. V dropped 5 bases and J dropped 1; count of bases not matched to a gene: 9. The CDR3 nucleotides are TGCAGCGTTCCTAGCGGGCCAGGAAGCCAAGAGACCCAGTACTTC. This sequence encodes CSVPSGPGSQETQYF.

V gene TRBV3-1 (or the pseudogene TRBV3-2) combines with J gene TRBJ2-1; D is perhaps TRBD2 (6 bases). This CDR3 has 16 residues. Germline lookup yields CDR1 LGHDT and CDR2 YNNKEL (reference sequence). V lost 2 bases, J lost 8 bases, and 19 bases lay in between. The CDR3 here is CASSQMSGLSSYEQFF. CDR3 DNA sequence: TGTGCCAGCAGCCAAATGTCGGGACTGTCGAGCTATGAGCAGTTCTTC.

This chain uses TRBV14 with TRBJ2-2; 9 nucleotides align to TRBD2. The CDR3 runs to 17 residues. The V segment lost 4 bases and the J segment 5 bases; nucleotides outside the gene matches: 11. Germline CDR1 and CDR2: SGHDN and FVKESK. The CDR3 DNA is TGTGCCAGCAGCCGTCGATTAACTAGCGGGTTAACCGGGGAGCTGTTTTTT. This encodes CASSRRLTSGLTGELFF.

The rearrangement uses TRBV5-4 and TRBJ2-3; 7 positions agree with TRBD2. The V and J ends lost 2 bases and 4 bases, in that order; junction bases with no gene match: 1. This CDR3 comprises 13 residues. The V gene's germline CDR1 is SGHNT and CDR2 YYREEE (reference sequence). The chain's CDR3 is CASSLAGPDTQYF. In DNA, the CDR3 is TGTGCCAGCAGCTTAGCGGGGCCAGATACGCAGTATTTT.

CDR3 residues: CAISERAGVYNEQFF. In nucleotides, the CDR3 is TGTGCCATCAGTGAGAGGGCGGGAGTTTACAATGAGCAGTTCTTC. The rearrangement uses TRBV10-3 and TRBJ2-1; TRBD2 aligns across 7 bases. This CDR3 spans 15 amino acids. The V and J ends lost 2 bases and 4 bases, in that order; junction bases with no gene match: 5. Germline V gives CDR1 ENHRY, CDR2 SYGVKD.

The V gene is TRBV6-5, the J gene TRBJ1-5, with D perhaps TRBD1 (5 bases). The V gene lost 7 bases and the J gene lost 5 bases, with 12 bases spanning the gap. There are 13 residues in the CDR3. CDR1 is MNHEY and CDR2 is SVGAGI in the germline V gene. This CDR3 is CASNLLTDQPQHF. The CDR3 DNA reads as TGTGCCAGCAATTTATTGACAGATCAGCCCCAGCATTTT.

The V gene is TRBV2, the J gene TRBJ2-1; 12 bases map to TRBD2. The J segment lost 9 bases and the V segment lost 0 bases, leaving 6 bases of the junction unmatched. Germline CDR1 SNHLY, CDR2 FYNNEI. This CDR3 region has 16 residues. CDR3 sequence reads: CASSEARLAGVREQFF. Written as DNA, the CDR3 is TGTGCCAGCAGTGAAGCCCGACTAGCGGGAGTCCGTGAGCAGTTCTTC.

The CDR3 loop reads CASSRGPSGGAATQYF. The CDR3 coding sequence is TGTGCCAGCAGCCGAGGGCCTAGCGGGGGGGCCGCGACCCAGTACTTC. The chain combines TRBV11-2 with TRBJ2-5, with 12 positions matching TRBD2. This CDR3 has 16 amino acids. V lost 5 bases to trimming and J lost 7 bases; unmatched junction nucleotides: 11. Per germline, CDR1 SGHAT and CDR2 FQNNGV. Together with reference TRBV11-2 and TRBJ2-5, the CDR3 gives the full variable domain: EAGVAQSPRYKIIEKRQSVAFWCNPISGHATLYWYQQILGQGPKLLIQFQNNGVVDDSQLPKDRFSAERLKGVDSTLKIQPAKLEDSAVYLCASSRGPSGGAATQYFGPGTRLLVL.

The V and J genes are TRBV28 and TRBJ2-5; 7 nucleotides agree with TRBD2. This CDR3 is built from 16 residues. Germline V gene data show CDR1 as MDHEN and CDR2 as SYDVKM. The trim removed 6 bases at V and 2 bases at J, leaving 12 bases unmatched. The CDR3 loop is CASSHLVSSGQETQYF. DNA for the CDR3: TGTGCCAGCAGCCACCTCGTGAGTAGCGGGCAAGAGACCCAGTACTTC. Full variable domain (missing parts from reference TRBV28 and TRBJ2-5): DVKVTQSSRYLVKRTGEKVFLECVQDMDHENMFWYRQDPGLGLRLIYFSYDVKMKEKGDIPEGYSVSREKKERFSLILESASTNQTSMYLCASSHLVSSGQETQYFGPGTRLLVL.

V and J are TRBV27 and TRBJ2-4; 7 bases line up with TRBD2. J lost 5 bases, V lost 4 bases, and 14 bases had no gene match. The germline V gene encodes CDR1 MNHEY and CDR2 SMNVEV (reference sequence). There are 17 residues in the CDR3. In DNA form, the CDR3 reads TGTGCCAGCAGTTCCCTAGGACTAGGCCGAGGGGAAAACATTCAGTACTTC. Protein sequence: CASSSLGLGRGENIQYF.

The rearrangement joins TRBV5-1 to TRBJ2-7; 15 bases fit TRBD2. The CDR3 covers 16 residues. V lost 0 bases to trimming and J lost 5 bases; unmatched junction nucleotides: 3. Per the germline V gene, CDR1 is SGHRS and CDR2 is YFSETQ. CDR3 sequence: CASSLAGLAGGHEQYF. The DNA of the CDR3 is TGCGCCAGCAGCTTGGCGGGACTAGCGGGAGGCCACGAGCAGTACTTC.

The rearrangement joins TRBV7-9 to TRBJ2-6, with TRBD2 matching over 8 bases. The J segment lost 0 bases and the V segment lost 1 base, leaving 5 bases of the junction unmatched. CDR1 is SEHNR, CDR2 FQNEAQ, per germline (reference sequence). The CDR3 is 18 residues long. CDR3 region: CASSLERGSFSGANVLTF. CDR3 in DNA: TGTGCCAGCAGCTTAGAGCGGGGGTCGTTCTCTGGGGCCAACGTCCTGACTTTC. Full variable domain (remainder filled in from reference TRBV7-9 and TRBJ2-6): DTGVSQNPRHKITKRGQNVTFRCDPISEHNRLYWYRQTLGQGPEFLTYFQNEAQLEKSRLLSDRFSAERPKGSFSTLEIQRTEQGDSAMYLCASSLERGSFSGANVLTFGAGSRLTVL.

The chain links TRBV5-1 to TRBJ2-1, with TRBD1 matching over 11 bases. Trimming removed 6 bases from V and 9 bases from J; junction bases left unmatched: 8. The germline CDR1 and CDR2 sequences are SGHRS and YFSETQ. CDR3 length: 14 residues. The CDR3 sequence: CASMGQGVRSEQFF. Here the CDR3 DNA reads TGCGCCAGCATGGGACAGGGGGTCAGGAGTGAGCAGTTCTTC.